These T cell receptor beta chains were read from a single sample in a study of blood T cell repertoires in COVID-19. Using immunoSEQ multiplex PCR, the repertoire was profiled, and TCRdb retains in-frame clones only, with some absent. The sample yields about 100,000 clones, roughly nine tenths seen once. The specimen was peripheral blood. Every receptor here comes from a man aged 45-65 years with acute or convalescent COVID-19. The conserved cysteine and the conserved F or W are not part of the CDR3 here.

V gene: TRBV15
CDR3 length: 14
CDR3 protein: ATSRGGGLSYNEQF

V gene: TRBV5-4
CDR3 length: 14
CDR3 protein: ASSFGGTATNTEAF

V gene: TRBV12-3/TRBV12-4
CDR3 length: 10
CDR3 protein: ASRGLNSPLH

V gene: TRBV3-1/TRBV3-2
CDR3 length: 15
CDR3 protein: ASSQAPGQTDSYEQY

V gene: TRBV29-1
CDR3 length: 9
CDR3 protein: SVGRKSEAF

V gene: TRBV2
CDR3 length: 11
CDR3 protein: AGKRGDKETQY

V gene: TRBV7-9
CDR3 length: 16
CDR3 protein: ASSLVTVQGGRAYEQY

V gene: TRBV29-1
CDR3 length: 9
CDR3 protein: SVEDRGGYT

V gene: TRBV6-6
CDR3 length: 13
CDR3 protein: ASSYPRGGGTEAF

V gene: TRBV5-6
CDR3 length: 12
CDR3 protein: ASSFGQATGEQY

V gene: TRBV19
CDR3 length: 11
CDR3 protein: ASSIDQGSEAF

V gene: TRBV7-9
CDR3 length: 11
CDR3 protein: ASSFPPGQEQF

V gene: TRBV19
CDR3 length: 13
CDR3 protein: ASSLGQGETDTQY

V gene: TRBV7-2
CDR3 length: 11
CDR3 protein: ASSLGPGYEQY

V gene: TRBV27
CDR3 length: 12
CDR3 protein: ASSLSRQNSPLH

V gene: TRBV3-1/TRBV3-2
CDR3 length: 14
CDR3 protein: ASSPYRDRSSYEQY

V gene: TRBV2
CDR3 length: 14
CDR3 protein: ASSSLGQLSYNEQF

V gene: TRBV7-9
CDR3 length: 11
CDR3 protein: ASRWGLNTEAF

V gene: TRBV19
CDR3 length: 10
CDR3 protein: ASSRETGELF

V gene: TRBV2
CDR3 length: 14
CDR3 protein: ASRKSPPGGAGGYT

V gene: TRBV5-1
CDR3 length: 17
CDR3 protein: ASSLDSGRAQAGANVLT

V gene: TRBV12-3/TRBV12-4
CDR3 length: 8
CDR3 protein: ASRRVRAF

V gene: TRBV15
CDR3 length: 12
CDR3 protein: ATSVGTGVYEQY

V gene: TRBV5-6
CDR3 length: 12
CDR3 protein: ASSLQGAYEKLF

V gene: TRBV2
CDR3 length: 12
CDR3 protein: ASRLTGASTEAF

V gene: TRBV19
CDR3 length: 13
CDR3 protein: ASSGRDISNTEAF

V gene: TRBV13
CDR3 length: 11
CDR3 protein: ASSSRQGMEQY

V gene: TRBV28
CDR3 length: 16
CDR3 protein: ASSFPLRLDTSTDTQY

V gene: TRBV29-1
CDR3 length: 13
CDR3 protein: SVEPEPGRGETQY

V gene: TRBV5-1
CDR3 length: 13
CDR3 protein: ASSFGGQGYYEQY

V gene: TRBV24-1
CDR3 length: 13
CDR3 protein: ATSGGINSNQPQH

V gene: TRBV10-3
CDR3 length: 14
CDR3 protein: AISAQGPNSNQPQH

V gene: TRBV7-8
CDR3 length: 10
CDR3 protein: ATSLGGETQY

V gene: TRBV30
CDR3 length: 17
CDR3 protein: AWRGRGGMDWSYNSPLH

V gene: TRBV5-1
CDR3 length: 13
CDR3 protein: ASSRGQSSYNEQF

V gene: TRBV2
CDR3 length: 12
CDR3 protein: ASSEGGGRQPQH

V gene: TRBV18
CDR3 length: 13
CDR3 protein: ASSRTGGSNQPQH

V gene: TRBV4-2
CDR3 length: 11
CDR3 protein: ASSQDNNQPQH

V gene: TRBV7-6
CDR3 length: 11
CDR3 protein: ASSPRTGLGYT

V gene: TRBV7-9
CDR3 length: 13
CDR3 protein: ASSDIGQMNTEAF

V gene: TRBV6-5
CDR3 length: 12
CDR3 protein: ASRDTGDQETQY

V gene: TRBV19
CDR3 length: 12
CDR3 protein: ASSAPTSNTEAF

V gene: TRBV3-1/TRBV3-2
CDR3 length: 12
CDR3 protein: ASSQDIRGRRAF

V gene: TRBV28
CDR3 length: 13
CDR3 protein: ASSFPMAGVNGYT